Listed here are 24 T cell receptor beta chains from one sample, sequenced in a study of T cell clonality in common variable immunodeficiency. Profiling relied on immunoSEQ multiplex PCR, and the TCRdb table lists in-frame clones only, not all of them. The sample shows around 42,000 clones, no singletons; the ten largest hold 2.8%. Sequencing was performed on peripheral blood mononuclear cells. These TCRs come from a person aged 18-70 years in good health.

This clone has a count of ten or more. The read falls 3 residues short of the CDR3 end, and the missing part is taken from the germline J gene. The V and J genes are TRBV18 and TRBJ2-7; 7 bases line up with TRBD1. The CDR3 spans 15 residues. J was trimmed by 0 bases and V by 3 bases; bases with no gene match: 5. Germline-derived CDR1 and CDR2 are KGHSH and LQKENI. The sequenced CDR3 bases are TGTGCCAGCTCACCTCAGGGGGAATCCTCCTACGAG. Translating gives CASSPQGESSYE. The full CDR3 protein reads CASSPQGESSYEQYF.

CDR3: CASSNLAGQDKETQYF. The DNA read from the CDR3 is TGTGCCAGCAGCAATCTTGCGGGGCAGGATAAAGAGACG. The J gene is TRBJ2-3, the V gene TRBV7-6; D is perhaps TRBD2 (6 bases). The CDR3 goes on 3 residues after the read ends, and that part is filled in from the germline J gene. Looked up from germline, CDR1 is SGHVS and CDR2 is FNYEAQ. The CDR3 runs 16 residues.

In regard to this clone: The read comes to an end 3 residues before the CDR3 does, leaving the germline J gene to fill in the end. This rearrangement joins TRBV5-1 to TRBJ2-4; maybe TRBD1 (6 bases). The CDR3 is 14 amino acids. The germline CDR1 and CDR2 sequences are SGHRS and YFSETQ. CDR3 region: CASSLGRGMNGQYF. The covered CDR3 bases are TGCGCCAGCAGCTTGGGCAGGGGTATGAATGGT.

This clone was seen repeatedly, ten times or more. Coverage ceases 3 residues before the CDR3 finishes, and the germline J gene fills in the end. The chain uses TRBV20-1 and TRBJ1-5; 7 bases are a match to TRBD1. In germline, CDR1 is DFQATT, CDR2 SNEGSKA (reference sequence). V gave up 5 bases and J gave up 0 bases; unmatched junction bases: 7. This CDR3 is 15 amino acids long. CDR3 region: CSAGPGTVSNQPQHF. The covered CDR3 bases are TGCAGTGCTGGACCCGGGACAGTTAGCAATCAGCCC.

This clone was detected a few times. The sequence runs out 3 residues before the end of the CDR3; the remainder is reconstructed from the germline J gene. The chain employs TRBV7-2 and TRBJ2-3; the match to TRBD1 covers 7 bases. This CDR3 has 14 amino acids. Germline V gene lookup returns CDR1 SGHTA and CDR2 FQGNSA. CDR3 loop: CASSRATGEETQYF. The covered CDR3 bases are TGTGCCAGCAGCCGGGCAACAGGGGAAGAGACG.

Remarks on this clone: The read falls 3 residues short of the CDR3 end, and the missing part is taken from the germline J gene. The J gene is TRBJ2-3, the V gene TRBV11-1; 7 nucleotides line up with TRBD1. This CDR3 region has 14 residues. CDR1 SGHAT and CDR2 FQDESV come from the germline V gene (reference sequence). Trimming removed 5 bases from V and 1 base from J; junction bases left unmatched: 3. CDR3 bases read: TGTGCCAGCAGCACCGACAGGGGCACAGATACG. This gives the protein CASSTDRGTDT. The complete CDR3 reads CASSTDRGTDTQYF.

This clone has more than one count but fewer than ten. Sequence at one end of the junction differs from germline and may be a read error. The DNA ends 3 residues before the CDR3 does, and the rest of the CDR3 is filled in from the germline J gene. The chain employs TRBV7-7 and TRBJ2-7, with D possibly being TRBD1 (6 bases). The CDR3 covers 15 residues. Germline assignment: CDR1 SSHAT and CDR2 FNYEAQ (reference sequence). CDR3 DNA (partial): TGTGCTAGCAGATTGACAGGACCCCCGCCCTACGAG. Translated: CASRLTGPPPYE. The CDR3 reads in full as CASRLTGPPPYEQYF.

This clone was seen ten or more times. The DNA ends 3 residues before the CDR3 does, and the rest of the CDR3 is filled in from the germline J gene. The chain is built from TRBV5-6 and TRBJ2-7; weak D call: TRBD1 (5 bases). The V end was cut by 2 bases, the J end by 1 base, with 7 bases between. This CDR3 comprises 13 residues. Germline loops: CDR1 SGHDT, CDR2 YYEEEE. CDR3 region: CASSFTGSYEQYF. Incomplete CDR3 DNA: TGTGCCAGCAGCTTTACAGGTTCCTACGAG.

About this clone itself: The read finishes 3 residues shy of the CDR3 end, and the germline J gene is used to complete it. This chain uses TRBV11-2 with TRBJ1-2; 9 positions agree with TRBD1. The CDR3 has 15 residues. Germline assignment: CDR1 SGHAT and CDR2 FQNNGV. CDR3 sequence reads: CASSTPGTGMGGYTF. Incomplete CDR3 DNA: TGTGCCAGCAGCACTCCCGGGACAGGGATGGGAGGC.

The sample holds many counts of this clone. The observed sequence ends 3 residues before the CDR3 terminus, with the missing tail filled in from the germline J gene. The rearrangement uses TRBV4-2 and TRBJ2-3; D uncertain. The V gene lost 0 bases and the J gene lost 3 bases, with 10 bases spanning the gap. Germline values: CDR1 LGHNA, CDR2 YNFKEQ. CDR3 length: 15 residues. Here the CDR3 reads CASSQEGLQTDTQYF. The sequenced CDR3 bases are TGTGCCAGCAGCCAAGAAGGCCTCCAAACAGATACG.

This clone was seen at least ten times. The read gets to within 3 residues of the CDR3 end, and the germline J gene fills in the rest. The genes are TRBV5-6 and TRBJ1-1; 8 bases are shared with TRBD1. In germline, CDR1 is SGHDT, CDR2 YYEEEE. The CDR3 sequence is 14 residues long. The trim removed 4 bases at V and 4 bases at J, leaving 6 bases unmatched. The CDR3 DNA, read in part, is TGTGCCAGCAGCCCAGGACAGGGAATCACTGAA. Translated, it gives CASSPGQGITE. The whole CDR3 region reads CASSPGQGITEAFF.

This clone was recorded many times. The read halts 3 residues ahead of the CDR3 end, with the missing end drawn from the germline J gene. The chain carries TRBV6-1 and TRBJ1-5; the D is unclear. The V and J ends lost 4 bases and 6 bases respectively, with 16 bases between them. The CDR3 is 15 amino acids. Germline loops: CDR1 MNHNS, CDR2 SASEGT. This CDR3 reads CASSGSGFGGQPQHF. Incomplete CDR3 DNA: TGTGCCAGCAGTGGGTCGGGGTTTGGCGGTCAGCCC.

Many counts were recorded for this clone. Different DNA sequences within this sample yield the same CDR3. The covered CDR3 bases are TGTGCCAGTAGTTACTCGACAGCTACCTCTGGAAACACC. It yields the protein CASSYSTATSGNT. The complete CDR3 protein is CASSYSTATSGNTIYF. The chain combines TRBV19 with TRBJ1-3; weak D call: TRBD1 (5 bases). The missing CDR3 end, 3 residues past where the read stops, is filled in from the germline J gene. Per the germline V gene, CDR1 is LNHDA and CDR2 is SQIVND (reference sequence). The CDR3 contains 16 residues. Trimming removed 5 bases from V and 0 bases from J, with 14 bases in between.

This clone came up many times. The CDR3 end falls 3 residues outside the read, so it is completed with the germline J gene. The chain combines TRBV5-1 with TRBJ2-5; 11 bases match TRBD2. The CDR3 extends over 14 amino acids. Germline V lookup: CDR1 SGHRS, CDR2 YFSETQ. Trimming at V came to 4 bases and at J to 3 bases, leaving 2 bases not matched to a gene. The CDR3 is CASSAGLAEETQYF. The sequenced CDR3 bases are TGCGCCAGCAGCGCGGGACTAGCGGAAGAGACC.

This clone was observed many times. Other DNA sequences in this specimen translate into the identical CDR3. The CDR3 protein is CASSLAQGADTIYF. CDR3 bases read: TGCGCCAGCAGCTTGGCACAGGGGGCGGACACC. The chain joins TRBV5-1 to TRBJ1-3; the match to TRBD1 covers 9 bases. The read gets to within 3 residues of the CDR3 end, and the germline J gene fills in the rest. CDR3 length: 14 amino acids. V gave up 0 bases and J gave up 8 bases; unmatched junction bases: 3. Germline CDR1 reads SGHRS; CDR2 reads YFSETQ.

In this sample, this clone turned up many times. The read terminates 3 residues ahead of where the CDR3 ends, so the germline J gene completes it. J is TRBJ2-3 and V is TRBV19, with D unresolved. The germline V gene encodes CDR1 LNHDA and CDR2 SQIVND (reference sequence). The CDR3 has 12 amino acids. Trimming removed 9 bases at V and 0 bases at J, with 7 bases between. The covered CDR3 bases are TGTGCCAGCCAGACTAGCACAGATACG. It specifies CASQTSTDT. The entire CDR3 protein is CASQTSTDTQYF.

Many counts were recorded for this clone. The CDR3 extends 3 residues past the end of the read, so its final part is completed from the germline J gene. The V call is TRBV5-4, the J call TRBJ2-7; 8 bases match TRBD2. With 4 bases clipped from V and 2 bases from J, the junction kept 5 bases outside the gene matches. Germline CDR1 is SGHNT and CDR2 is YYREEE (reference sequence). This CDR3 is 14 amino acids long. The CDR3 sequence is CASSREGLAYEQYF. CDR3 DNA, as far as it was read: TGTGCCAGCAGCCGGGAGGGACTAGCCTACGAG.

In this sample, this clone turned up many times. CDR3 DNA, as far as it was read: TGCGCCAGCAGCCAACTACCCCGGACAACTAGCACAGATACG. Translating gives CASSQLPRTTSTDT. The full CDR3 reads CASSQLPRTTSTDTQYF. The chain joins TRBV4-1 to TRBJ2-3; possible D gene TRBD1, 5 bases. Sequencing ends 3 residues short of the CDR3 end; the germline J gene provides the rest. The V end was cut by 2 bases, the J end by 0 bases, with 15 bases between. This CDR3 spans 17 amino acids. The V gene's germline CDR1 is MGHRA and CDR2 YSYEKL.

This clone was counted ten times or more. The read terminates 3 residues ahead of where the CDR3 ends, so the germline J gene completes it. This chain links TRBV12-3 or TRBV12-4 with TRBJ1-6; weak D call: TRBD1 (6 bases). The V and J ends lost 5 bases and 10 bases respectively, with 9 bases between them. The CDR3 totals 12 residues. CDR3 bases read: TGTGCCAGCAGTGTTGGGGGCTCACCC. Its translation is CASSVGGSP. The whole CDR3 protein is CASSVGGSPLHF.

This clone was seen a few times. Sequencing ends 3 residues short of the CDR3 end; the germline J gene provides the rest. V gene TRBV7-9 combines with J gene TRBJ1-5; D uncertain. V lost 3 bases, J lost 1 base, and 4 bases lay in between. The CDR3 has 13 residues. Per germline, CDR1 SEHNR and CDR2 FQNEAQ (reference sequence). CDR3 amino acids: CASSLTSNQPQHF. CDR3 bases read: TGTGCCAGCAGCTTGACAAGCAATCAGCCC.

This clone was found many times. The missing CDR3 end, 3 residues past where the read stops, is filled in from the germline J gene. This rearrangement joins TRBV5-3 to TRBJ1-2, with 7 bases fitting TRBD1. TRBV5-3 is filed as an ORF, its function uncertain. The CDR3 covers 14 residues. The V gene end was trimmed by 1 base and the J gene end by 5 bases; junction bases not matched to a gene: 5. CDR3 DNA (partial): TGTGCCAGAAGCTTGAGTGACAGGGTGTATGGC. It codes for CARSLSDRVYG. In full, the CDR3 reads CARSLSDRVYGYTF.

Concerning this clone itself: A read error is possible here, since a much larger clone lies one base away. The read comes to an end 3 residues before the CDR3 does, leaving the germline J gene to fill in the end. Other DNA sequences within the sample encode an identical CDR3. The gene calls are TRBV5-1 and TRBJ1-3; a weak D match, TRBD1 (5 bases). Germline loops: CDR1 SGHRS, CDR2 YFSETQ. The length of the CDR3 is 14 residues. The chain's CDR3 is CASSFLGDGNTIYF. The covered CDR3 bases are TGCGCCAGCAGCTTTCTAGGGGATGGAAACACA.

This clone occurred a few times. The sequenced CDR3 bases are TGTGCCAGCAGCCGGGACAGGGGGGACACTGAA. It is translated as CASSRDRGDTE. The complete CDR3 protein is CASSRDRGDTEAFF. The V call is TRBV7-3, the J call TRBJ1-1; 11 bases fit TRBD1. The read falls 3 residues short of the CDR3 end, and the missing part is taken from the germline J gene. Germline trimming cut 5 bases from V and 3 bases from J; bases unmatched to any gene: 2. There are 14 residues in the CDR3. The germline V gene encodes CDR1 SGHTA and CDR2 FQGTGA.

This clone occurred many times. The DNA ends 3 residues before the CDR3 does, and the rest of the CDR3 is filled in from the germline J gene. This rearrangement joins TRBV5-5 to TRBJ2-1, with D maybe TRBD1 (5 bases). This CDR3 is built from 15 residues. Trimming removed 2 bases at V and 4 bases at J, with 13 bases between. Per germline, CDR1 SGHKS and CDR2 YYEKEE (reference sequence). The covered CDR3 bases are TGTGCCAGCAGCTTTGGGGCTCCTACTTACAATGAG. It codes for CASSFGAPTYNE. The full CDR3 is CASSFGAPTYNEQFF.